Each of the 31 T cell receptor beta chains below was sequenced from the same sample in a study of T-cell reconstitution after alpha-beta-depleted transplantation in children. Unique molecular identifiers featured in how the TCRbeta library was prepared. TCRdb analysed the PCR reads with MiXCR anew, one entry per CDR3 protein. This table has about 160,000 distinct CDR3 sequences, 11% appearing once. Specimen: PBMCs, collected before TCRalphabeta/CD19-depleted stem cell transplant. These receptor sequences come from a boy between 2 and 15 years old with acute myeloid leukemia, due to receive a stem cell transplant.

This clonotype was observed at least ten times. The chain employs TRBV4-1 and TRBJ1-2; D uncertain. V lost 0 bases and J lost 2, with 10 bases in between. CDR1 MGHRA and CDR2 YSYEKL come from the germline V gene. CDR3 size: 15 residues. The CDR3 protein is CASSQEGHINYGYTF. CDR3 DNA: TGCGCCAGCAGCCAAGAGGGCCATATCAACTATGGCTACACCTTC.

The sample holds many counts of this clonotype. The chain recombines TRBV5-5 with TRBJ2-1, with 9 nucleotides matching TRBD1. Trimming cost V 4 bases and J 7 bases; bases outside gene matches: 6. The CDR3 covers 14 residues. CDR1 and CDR2 (germline): SGHKS, YYEKEE (reference sequence). The CDR3 here is CASSQQGAYNEQFF. CDR3 in DNA: TGTGCCAGCAGCCAACAGGGGGCGTATAATGAGCAGTTCTTC.

This clonotype was detected ten times or more. The chain recombines TRBV12-3 or TRBV12-4 with TRBJ2-5; D may be TRBD1 (5 bases). V was shortened by 3 bases and J by 5 bases, with 13 bases between the two germline ends. This CDR3 spans 14 amino acids. CDR3 in DNA: TGTGCCAGCAGTTTGACAGTTGTGTGGGAGACCCAGTACTTC. This encodes CASSLTVVWETQYF.

This clonotype has ten or more counts. This chain links TRBV6-5 with TRBJ1-4; D gene ambiguous. Trimming stripped 6 bases from V and 5 bases from J, with 13 bases between. The length of the CDR3 is 14 residues. CDR1 MNHEY and CDR2 SVGAGI come from the germline V gene. CDR3 in amino acids: CASRRDFNNEKLFF. DNA of the CDR3: TGTGCCAGCAGGCGGGATTTCAACAATGAAAAACTGTTTTTT.

For this clonotype: A read error may explain this, as a much larger clone is one base away. This sequence joins TRBV20-1 and TRBJ2-7, with 11 bases identical to TRBD2. Germline-derived CDR1 and CDR2 are DFQATT and SNEGSKA (reference sequence). This CDR3 spans 15 amino acids. This chain's CDR3 is CSARDPGLAAYKQYF. The CDR3 DNA follows: TGCAGTGCTAGAGACCCGGGACTAGCGGCCTACAAGCAGTACTTC.

This clonotype appeared many times. The V gene is TRBV27, the J gene TRBJ1-5, with 7 positions matching TRBD1. The CDR3 is 16 amino acids. Germline V gives CDR1 MNHEY, CDR2 SMNVEV (reference sequence). V lost 5 bases to trimming and J lost 4 bases; unmatched junction nucleotides: 11. For the CDR3, the DNA is TGTGCCAGCAGTCCCTCCGCGACAGGGATGAATCAGCCCCAGCATTTT. It is translated as CASSPSATGMNQPQHF.

This clonotype occurred many times. The V gene is TRBV7-9, the J gene TRBJ1-5; D is undetermined. Trimming left V 4 bases short and J 6 bases short, with 16 bases between. This CDR3 contains 15 residues. Per the germline V gene, CDR1 is SEHNR and CDR2 is FQNEAQ (reference sequence). The CDR3 nucleotides are TGTGCCAGCAGCTCGCGGGTGGGGAGCCGTCAGCCCCAGCATTTT. The encoded protein is CASSSRVGSRQPQHF.

This clonotype appeared many times. This chain uses TRBV7-9 with TRBJ1-1; tentatively, D is TRBD1 (5 bases). The germline V gene has CDR1 SEHNR and CDR2 FQNEAQ (reference sequence). The V gene lost 1 base and the J gene lost 4 bases, with 13 bases spanning the gap. The CDR3 totals 15 residues. The CDR3 loop is CASSLGLGGGTEAFF. In DNA, the CDR3 is TGTGCCAGCAGCTTAGGCCTGGGGGGTGGCACTGAAGCTTTCTTT.

This clonotype was recorded at least ten times. The gene calls are TRBV12-3 or TRBV12-4 and TRBJ2-3; D not resolved. This CDR3 comprises 12 residues. V was clipped by 5 bases and J by 2 bases, with 5 bases between them. DNA for the CDR3: TGTGCCAGCAGTCCTAACACAGATACGCAGTATTTT. This gives the protein CASSPNTDTQYF.

This clonotype showed up many times. The V call is TRBV28, the J call TRBJ2-7; D is possibly TRBD2 (6 bases). Trimming shortened V by 2 bases and J by 6 bases, and 14 bases separated the two germline ends. This CDR3 is built from 14 residues. CDR1 MDHEN and CDR2 SYDVKM come from the germline V gene. CDR3 protein: CASSLRGLLGEQYV. The CDR3 nucleotides are TGTGCCAGCAGTTTAAGGGGACTGCTAGGCGAGCAGTACGTC.

This clonotype was detected many times. J is TRBJ2-7 and V is TRBV24-1, with D perhaps TRBD2 (6 bases). This CDR3 is 15 amino acids long. V was clipped by 4 bases and J by 0 bases, with 12 bases between them. Germline values: CDR1 KGHDR, CDR2 SFDVKD. The CDR3 loop reads CATSDPRTTSYEQYF. The CDR3 coding sequence is TGTGCCACCAGTGACCCGCGGACTACCTCCTACGAGCAGTACTTC.

This clonotype has more than one count but fewer than ten. The V gene is TRBV5-1, the J gene TRBJ2-3; D call uncertain. The V gene lost 6 bases and the J gene lost 2 bases, with 16 bases spanning the gap. The CDR3 sequence is 15 residues long. Germline CDR1 reads SGHRS; CDR2 reads YFSETQ. The CDR3, as DNA: TGCGCCAGCACAGTTGTGTCAGGACCCACAGATACGCAGTATTTT. Translation: CASTVVSGPTDTQYF.

This clonotype was observed at least ten times. This rearrangement joins TRBV10-3 to TRBJ1-3; D gene ambiguous. Germline CDR1 reads ENHRY; CDR2 reads SYGVKD. Trimming stripped 2 bases from V and 2 bases from J, with 10 bases between. This CDR3 spans 15 amino acids. The CDR3 spells CAISEGVKAGNTIYF. The CDR3, as DNA: TGTGCCATCAGTGAGGGTGTCAAGGCTGGAAACACCATATATTTT.

In this sample, this clonotype turned up many times. The chain combines TRBV5-1 with TRBJ1-5; possibly TRBD1 for D (5 bases). The CDR3 totals 16 residues. Looked up from germline, CDR1 is SGHRS and CDR2 is YFSETQ. V was clipped by 4 bases and J by 1 base, with 15 bases between them. CDR3 sequence: CASSPSGLGSNQPQHF. CDR3 coding DNA: TGCGCCAGCAGCCCGTCAGGGTTAGGCAGCAATCAGCCCCAGCATTTT.

This clonotype was detected many times. Relative to the germline gene, one junction end is altered; a read error may explain this. The chain has TRBV7-7 and TRBJ2-1; 7 bases agree with TRBD2. CDR3 size: 13 residues. Germline CDR1 reads SSHAT; CDR2 reads FNYEAQ (reference sequence). The CDR3 sequence is CASSLGRGPYQFF. CDR3 nucleotides: TGTGCTAGCAGCTTAGGGAGGGGTCCTTATCAGTTCTTC.

This clonotype was counted at least ten times. The chain joins TRBV12-3 or TRBV12-4 to TRBJ1-4, with D maybe TRBD1 (6 bases). V was cut by 4 bases and J by 8 bases, with 20 bases left in between. The CDR3 consists of 16 residues. The CDR3 DNA is TGTGCCAGCAGTTCCAACAACAGGGTGTCTGGGGAAAAACTGTTTTTT. As protein: CASSSNNRVSGEKLFF.

This clonotype was seen many times. V and J are TRBV5-1 and TRBJ1-1; D is unresolved. Trimming removed 1 base at V and 0 bases at J, with 7 bases between. This CDR3 comprises 14 residues. The germline V gene has CDR1 SGHRS and CDR2 YFSETQ. The CDR3 region has the DNA TGCGCCAGCAGCTTGCGGGCTTTGAACACTGAAGCTTTCTTT. Its translation is CASSLRALNTEAFF.

This clonotype came up many times. This chain connects TRBV6-5 to TRBJ2-1, with D perhaps TRBD1 (6 bases). Germline CDR1 and CDR2: MNHEY and SVGAGI. V dropped 0 bases and J dropped 6 bases, with 12 bases sitting between them. The CDR3 totals 15 residues. The DNA for the CDR3 is TGTGCCAGCAGTTACTCCTCATCAGGGGTCAATGAGCAGTTCTTC. Protein: CASSYSSSGVNEQFF.

This clonotype was recorded many times. The V and J genes are TRBV29-1 and TRBJ2-3, with D uncertain. V was cut by 4 bases and J by 4 bases, with 21 bases left in between. The CDR3 has 16 residues. Germline V lookup: CDR1 SQVTM, CDR2 ANQGSEA. CDR3 in DNA: TGCAGCGTTGGGGCCCCCATGGAGCGAAGTCCAGATACGCAGTATTTT. This codes for CSVGAPMERSPDTQYF.

This clonotype occurred many times. The chain uses TRBV19 and TRBJ1-3; D gene unclear. This CDR3 is 14 amino acids long. Germline values: CDR1 LNHDA, CDR2 SQIVND (reference sequence). The V end lost 10 bases, the J end lost 2 bases, and 15 bases lay between the germline ends. CDR3 bases: TGTGCCACCACTCCGAGAGACGCTGGAAACACCATATATTTT. This sequence encodes CATTPRDAGNTIYF.

Note on this clonotype: This may stem from a read error, because a much larger clone lies one nucleotide away. The J gene is TRBJ2-5, the V gene TRBV11-2; D may be TRBD1 (5 bases). The CDR3 sequence is 15 residues long. Germline V gene sequence: CDR1 SGHAT, CDR2 FQNNGV. The CDR3 is CGSSPRGRMEETQYF. In DNA form, the CDR3 reads TGTGGCAGCAGCCCAAGGGGCAGGATGGAAGAGACCCAGTACTTC.

By its share, this clonotype is large. J is TRBJ2-1 and V is TRBV7-8, with 9 bases aligning to TRBD2. V lost 5 bases to trimming and J lost 7 bases; unmatched junction nucleotides: 12. CDR1 is SGHVS, CDR2 FQNEAQ, per germline. This CDR3 spans 16 amino acids. The CDR3 here is CASSPRAGGLFNEQFF. The CDR3 DNA is TGTGCCAGCAGCCCAAGAGCGGGAGGCTTATTTAATGAGCAGTTCTTC. The full variable domain, in which reference TRBV7-8 and TRBJ2-1 provide the parts outside the CDR3, is GAGVSQSPRYKVAKRGQDVALRCDPISGHVSLFWYQQALGQGPEFLTYFQNEAQLDKSGLPSDRFFAERPEGSVSTLKIQRTQQEDSAVYLCASSPRAGGLFNEQFFGPGTRLTVL.

This clonotype has a count of ten or more. This rearrangement joins TRBV12-3 or TRBV12-4 to TRBJ2-2, with 7 bases lining up with TRBD2. The V gene end was trimmed by 8 bases and the J gene end by 1 base; junction bases not matched to a gene: 1. CDR3 length equals 13 residues. The CDR3 DNA reads as TGTGCCAGCCGCGGGAGGAACACCGGGGAGCTGTTTTTT. It is translated as CASRGRNTGELFF.

This clonotype appeared many times. V usage is TRBV7-3 and J usage is TRBJ1-2; unclear D gene. V lost 1 base, J lost 0 bases, and 3 bases lay in between. The germline CDR1 and CDR2 sequences are SGHTA and FQGTGA. The CDR3 covers 13 residues. CDR3 bases: TGTGCCAGCAGCTTAAGTCCTAACTATGGCTACACCTTC. It encodes CASSLSPNYGYTF.

This clonotype has at least ten counts. The V call is TRBV20-1, the J call TRBJ2-3; 9 bases are a match to TRBD1. This CDR3 is built from 11 residues. Germline-derived CDR1 and CDR2 are DFQATT and SNEGSKA (reference sequence). The DNA for the CDR3 is TGCAGAACTGACAGGGGGGATACGCAGTATTTT. This translates into CRTDRGDTQYF.

A note on this clonotype: A much larger clone lies one base from this, so it may be a read error. In DNA, the CDR3 is TGTGCCAACAGTTCCAGGGGCGATCAGCCCCAGCATTTT. Translating gives CANSSRGDQPQHF. V and J are TRBV6-5 and TRBJ1-5; tentatively, D is TRBD1 (6 bases). The germline gives CDR1 MNHEY, CDR2 SVGAGI. The CDR3 is 13 residues long.

This rearrangement joins TRBV11-2 to TRBJ2-3; 8 bases fit TRBD2. The CDR3 runs to 16 residues. Germline CDR1 SGHAT, CDR2 FQNNGV. V gave up 5 bases and J gave up 2 bases; unmatched junction bases: 9. CDR3 protein: CASSRGGAGATDTQYF. The CDR3 DNA follows: TGTGCCAGCAGCCGGGGGGGGGCAGGAGCCACAGATACGCAGTATTTT.

This clonotype has a count of ten or more. CDR3 amino acids: CASSEIRGYGTEAFF. CDR3 coding DNA: TGTGCCAGCAGTGAGATACGAGGGTATGGGACTGAAGCTTTCTTT. The chain carries TRBV6-7 and TRBJ1-1; D uncertain. TRBV6-7 is filed as an ORF, its function uncertain. Trimming left V 5 bases short and J 5 bases short, with 18 bases between. There are 15 residues in the CDR3.

This clonotype was counted ten times or more. In DNA form, the CDR3 reads TGTGCCAGCAGCGCCCGAGCGACAGGGTTTGTCACTGAAGCTTTCTTT. It is translated as CASSARATGFVTEAFF. The chain is built from TRBV9 and TRBJ1-1; the match to TRBD1 covers 7 bases. Per germline, CDR1 SGDLS and CDR2 YYNGEE. CDR3 length equals 16 residues. With V trimmed by 3 bases and J by 4 bases, 12 bases remained unmatched.

In its sample, this clonotype was seen many times. The genes are TRBV20-1 and TRBJ1-1; D possibly corresponds to TRBD1 (6 bases). CDR3 length: 15 amino acids. With 0 bases removed from V and 5 bases from J, the gap between germline ends came to 16 bases. Germline V gene data show CDR1 as DFQATT and CDR2 as SNEGSKA (reference sequence). For the CDR3, the DNA is TGCAGTGCTAGAGATCCGCAGGGTAGGGGGACTGAAGCTTTCTTT. Residues: CSARDPQGRGTEAFF.

This clonotype has a count of ten or more. V is TRBV10-2 and J is TRBJ1-2; TRBD1 aligns across 9 bases. The J segment lost 5 bases and the V segment lost 3 bases, leaving 7 bases of the junction unmatched. Germline CDR1 reads WSHSY; CDR2 reads SAAADI. This CDR3 region has 15 residues. The CDR3 DNA is TGCGCCAGCAGTGACGACAGGGGGGTGAATTATGGCTACACCTTC. It specifies CASSDDRGVNYGYTF.